This entry concerns a single T cell receptor (beta chain). Its antigen is still unknown. No base quality information exists; no much larger clone differs at one position. TCRbeta CDR3 regions were amplified from genomic DNA by means of the immunoSEQ Assay, a bias-controlled multiplex PCR. On the authors' methods: The number of nucleated cells in each sample was estimated by amplification of reference gene primers within the assay. To quantify the absolute abundance of each unique TCRbeta CDR3 rearrangement, sequence reads were collapsed and filtered. For each sample, productive Simpson clonality was calculated as the square root of Simpson's diversity index over productive rearrangements. TCRdb mirrors the immuneACCESS table, restricted to in-frame sequences. Some clones are absent from its copies; in checked studies, under half trace to an unresolved V gene, and the reason for the others is unknown. The V and J calls and the clone size are those of that table, but D and trimming were determined from the DNA. Counted in this sample were roughly 200,000 clones; 70% to 90% of them appeared once. Together, the top ten hold 6.2% of the sample.

Samples from volunteer blood donors who had recovered from COVID-19 were contributed by a second Seattle source. Each collaborating institution followed its own protocols to collect whole blood in K2EDTA tubes. Collaborator samples were shipped for TCRbeta analysis as frozen whole blood, isolated PBMCs, or DNA extracted from either sample type. This sample is drawn from a study of blood T cell repertoires in COVID-19 (dated by TCRdb to 2018 to 2021). A note on the overall study: Collaborator samples came from the United States, Italy and Spain and covered acute and convalescent phases of COVID-19. The samples were drawn from two sources: the first 160 participants of the ongoing ImmuneRACE study, and over 1,000 subjects contributed by 6 global collaborators. Nearly every sample came with metadata listing a de-identified subject ID, COVID-19 status, age in years and sex. Deeply sampled blood TCRbeta repertoires from subjects exposed to, actively infected with, or recovered from COVID-19 were included in the dataset. HLA class I and class II types, where available, came from metadata supplied by the sample provider rather than from assay-based typing. A freely available public database, intended as a resource for researchers studying the immune response to SARS-CoV-2, is where the repertoires were released. The prospective study material was composed of cDNA or gDNA derived from T cells, B-cell-depleted T cells, or PBMCs. Overall study outcomes, separate from this receptor: The quantity of clinical and demographic metadata differed by source and by participant and was supplied without curation.

The CDR3 goes from the cysteine to the phenylalanine over 14 residues. CDR3 DNA is the only sequence kept; it has 42 bases, read in frame from the first base. The V end loses 3 bases and the J end loses 0 bases, and a stretch of 11 bases separates them. The germline V gene (reference sequence) supplies CDR1 GTSNPN and CDR2 SVGIG. The sequenced sample consisted of peripheral blood. The chain is assembled from TRBV30 and TRBJ1-2, with no reliable assignment of the D segment. The TCR sequence derives from a woman in her 40s who had recovered from COVID-19. Here is the DNA: TGTGCCTGGAGAAAGCCAACCCCTAACTATGGCTACACCTTC. Its product reads: CAWRKPTPNYGYTF.